Listed below are T cell receptor beta chains from one sample, sequenced in a study of blood T cell repertoires in COVID-19. Measured with immunoSEQ multiplex PCR; TCRdb has only the in-frame clones, and not every one. This table has 220,000 or so clones, about 90% appearing once. The sequenced material came from PBMCs or T cells enriched from blood (not recorded which). Receptor source: a man aged 50 to 60 who had been exposed to COVID-19. CDR3s include the opening cysteine and the closing phenylalanine or tryptophan. D genes are given only for firm matches. Some rows mark clone size as missing; the rest say once, few, many or name a class of expanded clone.

d_gene,abundance,j_gene,v_gene,CDR3nt,CDR3aa
TRBD2,.,TRBJ2-4,TRBV5-1,TGCGCCAGCAGCTTAGGACTAGCGGGAGCCCGCACCCTTCAGTACTTC,CASSLGLAGARTLQYF
.,.,TRBJ2-5,TRBV30,TGTGCCTGGAGTGTAGGGGGTGGCGGGGAGACCCAGTACTTC,CAWSVGGGGETQYF
.,.,TRBJ1-5,TRBV15,TGTGCCACCAGCAGAGATACACCAGAGGGCAAGCCCCAGCATTTT,CATSRDTPEGKPQHF
.,once,TRBJ1-5,TRBV19,TGTGCCAGTAGTATCAGAGGTAATCAGCCCCAGCATTTT,CASSIRGNQPQHF
.,.,TRBJ1-5,TRBV7-8,TGTGCCAGCAGCTCCCGGGCTAGCTATAGCAATCAGCCCCAGCATTTT,CASSSRASYSNQPQHF
.,.,TRBJ1-1,TRBV5-1,TGCGCCAGCAGCTTCGGGAGGGGTTTGAACACTGAAGCTTTCTTT,CASSFGRGLNTEAFF
.,.,TRBJ1-3,TRBV5-1,TGCGCCAGCAGCTCCTTCTCTGGAAACACCATATATTTT,CASSSFSGNTIYF
.,.,TRBJ1-2,TRBV28,TGTGCCAGCAGTTTGGGGGGGGACGGGGATCTCTATGGCTACACCTTC,CASSLGGDGDLYGYTF
TRBD1,.,TRBJ1-5,TRBV7-2,TGTGCCAGCAGCTTAGTAGGGACAGGTTTTGATCAGCCCCAGCATTTT,CASSLVGTGFDQPQHF
.,.,TRBJ1-2,TRBV28,TGTGCCAGCAGGAGGGGGTCCCCTATGTCCTACACCTTC,CASRRGSPMSYTF
.,once,TRBJ1-2,TRBV24-1,TGTGCCACCAGTGGTGCGGCCAGTGAAAACTATGGCTACACCTTC,CATSGAASENYGYTF
.,.,TRBJ2-5,TRBV5-1,TGCGCCACAAGTCCAGGCCAAGAGACCCAGTACTTC,CATSPGQETQYF
TRBD1,.,TRBJ2-1,TRBV7-6,TGTGCCAGCAGCCCGGGACAGGGGGCGCTTGGTGAGCAGTTCTTC,CASSPGQGALGEQFF
.,.,TRBJ1-1,TRBV27,TGTGCCAGCAGTTTTAACACCTTCGTCATGAACACTGAAGCTTTCTTT,CASSFNTFVMNTEAFF
TRBD1,.,TRBJ1-2,TRBV6-1,TGTGCCAGCAGCTGGACAGGGGATGGCTACACCTTC,CASSWTGDGYTF
TRBD1,.,TRBJ2-2,TRBV24-1,TGTGCCACCAGTGATGGGACAGGGGACACCGGGGAGCTGTTTTTT,CATSDGTGDTGELFF
.,.,TRBJ2-1,TRBV9,TGTGCCAGCAGCGTAGTCAGTTCCTACAATGAGCAGTTCTTC,CASSVVSSYNEQFF
TRBD2,.,TRBJ2-2,TRBV7-3,TGTGCCAGCAGCCCGCCGGGACTAGCGGGAGGCGGGGAGCTGTTTTTT,CASSPPGLAGGGELFF
TRBD1,.,TRBJ2-1,TRBV13,TGTGCCAGCAGCTTCGCCGGGACAGGGAAGGATGAGCAGTTCTTC,CASSFAGTGKDEQFF
TRBD1,.,TRBJ1-4,TRBV28,TGTGCCAGCAGTTTACTCAGGGGGCTTGAAAAACTGTTTTTT,CASSLLRGLEKLFF
.,.,TRBJ1-1,TRBV2,TGTGCCAGCCAACCTCTAGTCAGGGTGATTGAAGCTTTCTTT,CASQPLVRVIEAFF
TRBD1,.,TRBJ2-1,TRBV11-2,TGTGCCAGCAGCTTAGAGGACAGGGGGTACAATGAGCAGTTCTTC,CASSLEDRGYNEQFF
TRBD1,.,TRBJ1-2,TRBV12-5,TGTGCTAGTGGTTTGCGTAGAGGACAGGTTAACTATGGCTACACCTTC,CASGLRRGQVNYGYTF
TRBD2,.,TRBJ2-3,TRBV27,TGTGCCAGCAAAATTGCGGGGGGTCTGGCTTTTACGCAGTATTTT,CASKIAGGLAFTQYF
.,.,TRBJ1-3,TRBV6-5,TGTGCCAGCGAGAGCTCTGGAAACACCATATATTTT,CASESSGNTIYF
TRBD1,.,TRBJ2-1,TRBV15,TGTGCCACCAGCAGTCCAGGGGGCTCCTACAATGAGCAGTTCTTC,CATSSPGGSYNEQFF
TRBD1,.,TRBJ2-5,TRBV12-3/TRBV12-4,TGTGCCAGCAGTTTAGCGCAAGGGACAGGGATGTACTTC,CASSLAQGTGMYF
.,.,TRBJ1-1,TRBV5-1,TGCGCCAGCAGCTTGGTCCCAGCGGCCACTGAAGCTTTCTTT,CASSLVPAATEAFF
TRBD2,.,TRBJ2-2,TRBV5-1,TGCGCCAGCAGCGGGCTAGCGGGGGACACCGGGGAGCTGTTTTTT,CASSGLAGDTGELFF
.,.,TRBJ2-1,TRBV18,TGTGCCAGCTCAGCAAAGAGTAGCTCCTACAATGAGCAGTTCTTC,CASSAKSSSYNEQFF
.,.,TRBJ2-3,TRBV2,TGTGCCAGCAGTGAAACGAGAGATACGCAGTATTTT,CASSETRDTQYF
.,.,TRBJ2-2,TRBV10-3,TGTGCCATCAGTGAGTGGGCAGGGAACACCGGGGAGCTGTTTTTT,CAISEWAGNTGELFF
.,once,TRBJ1-2,TRBV7-2,TGTGCCAGCAGCTTAGGGAGCTATGGCTACACCTTC,CASSLGSYGYTF
.,.,TRBJ2-1,TRBV18,TGTGCCAGCTCACCACCGTCCACCTACAATGAGCAGTTCTTC,CASSPPSTYNEQFF
.,.,TRBJ1-2,TRBV19,TGTGCCAGTAGTATAGGATACAGGGCCGGCTACACCTTC,CASSIGYRAGYTF
TRBD1,.,TRBJ2-1,TRBV9,TGTGCCAGCAGCGTAGCCATTCGACAGGGGGGATACAATGAGCAGTTCTTC,CASSVAIRQGGYNEQFF
.,.,TRBJ1-5,TRBV7-9,TGTGCCAGCAGCTTAGTTGGTAGAGGGAGCAATCAGCCCCAGCATTTT,CASSLVGRGSNQPQHF
.,once,TRBJ1-6,TRBV4-2,TGTGCCAGCAGCCAAGATTTGGCGAGGACAGTCTATAATTCACCCCTCCACTTT,CASSQDLARTVYNSPLHF
TRBD2,.,TRBJ2-1,TRBV24-1,TGTGCCACCAGTGATTTCCGTTCTAGCGGGAATGAGCAGTTCTTC,CATSDFRSSGNEQFF
TRBD2,.,TRBJ2-1,TRBV7-9,TGTGCCAGCAGCTTACCCACTAGCGGGAACGAACTTTACAATGAGCAGTTCTTC,CASSLPTSGNELYNEQFF
.,.,TRBJ2-1,TRBV20-1,TGCAGTGCTAGTCCAAGCCGGGGACTGAGGATCAATGAGCAGTTCTTC,CSASPSRGLRINEQFF